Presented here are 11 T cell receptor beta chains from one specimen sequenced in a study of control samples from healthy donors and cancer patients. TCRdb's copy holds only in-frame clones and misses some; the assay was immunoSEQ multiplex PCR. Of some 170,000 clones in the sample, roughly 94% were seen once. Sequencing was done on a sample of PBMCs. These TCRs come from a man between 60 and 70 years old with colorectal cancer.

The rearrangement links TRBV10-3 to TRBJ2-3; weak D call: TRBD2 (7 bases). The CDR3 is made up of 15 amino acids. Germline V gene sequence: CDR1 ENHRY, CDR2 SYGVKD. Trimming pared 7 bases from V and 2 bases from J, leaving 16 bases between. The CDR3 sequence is CAINLGGANTDTQYF. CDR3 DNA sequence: TGTGCCATCAATCTAGGGGGGGCAAACACAGATACGCAGTATTTT.

The CDR3 protein is CASSLWEGEKLFF. The CDR3 region has the DNA TGTGCCAGCAGCTTATGGGAAGGGGAAAAACTGTTTTTT. V and J are TRBV7-2 and TRBJ1-4; D gene unclear. The CDR3 extends over 13 amino acids. CDR1 and CDR2 (germline): SGHTA, FQGNSA. V was cut by 2 bases and J by 8 bases, with 9 bases left in between.

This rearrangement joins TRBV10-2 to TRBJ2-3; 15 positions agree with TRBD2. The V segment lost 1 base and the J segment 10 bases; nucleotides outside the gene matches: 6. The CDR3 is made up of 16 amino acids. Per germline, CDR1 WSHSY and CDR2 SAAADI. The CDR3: CASSEWTSGGAQAQYF. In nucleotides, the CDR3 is TGCGCCAGCAGTGAGTGGACTAGCGGGGGGGCCCAGGCGCAGTATTTT.

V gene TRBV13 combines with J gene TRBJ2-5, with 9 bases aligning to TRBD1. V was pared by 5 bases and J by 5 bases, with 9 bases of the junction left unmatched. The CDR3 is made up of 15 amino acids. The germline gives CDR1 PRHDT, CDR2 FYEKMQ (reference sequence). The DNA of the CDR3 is TGTGCCAGCAGCCTCCAGACAGGGGGTGGGGAGACCCAGTACTTC. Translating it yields CASSLQTGGGETQYF.

The CDR3 coding sequence is TGTGCCAGCAGCTTAGCGGGCCCCGAGGGGAATAATTCACCCCTCCACTTT. It is translated as CASSLAGPEGNNSPLHF. V and J are TRBV7-2 and TRBJ1-6; perhaps TRBD1 as D (5 bases). Trimming pared 0 bases from V and 5 bases from J, leaving 14 bases between. In germline, CDR1 is SGHTA, CDR2 FQGNSA. The CDR3 totals 17 residues.

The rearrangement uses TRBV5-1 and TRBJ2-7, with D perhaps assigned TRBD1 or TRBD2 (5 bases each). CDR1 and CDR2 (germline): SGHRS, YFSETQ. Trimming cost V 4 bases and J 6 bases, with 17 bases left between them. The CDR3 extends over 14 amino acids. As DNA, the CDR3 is TGCGCCAGCAGCCCAGGGACGGTCGGGGCCGAGCAGTACTTC. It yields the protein CASSPGTVGAEQYF.

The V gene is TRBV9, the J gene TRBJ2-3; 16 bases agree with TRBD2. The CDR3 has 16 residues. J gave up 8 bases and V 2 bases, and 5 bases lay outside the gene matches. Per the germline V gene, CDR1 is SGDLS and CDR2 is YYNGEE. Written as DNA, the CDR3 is TGTGCCAGCAGCGTCGGGACTAGCGGGGGGGCAGGTACGCAGTATTTT. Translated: CASSVGTSGGAGTQYF.

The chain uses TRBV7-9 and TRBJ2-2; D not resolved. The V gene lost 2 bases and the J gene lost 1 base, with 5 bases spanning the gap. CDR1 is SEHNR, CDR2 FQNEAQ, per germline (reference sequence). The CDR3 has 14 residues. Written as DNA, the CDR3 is TGTGCCAGCAGCTTAACCGGGAACACCGGGGAGCTGTTTTTT. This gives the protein CASSLTGNTGELFF.

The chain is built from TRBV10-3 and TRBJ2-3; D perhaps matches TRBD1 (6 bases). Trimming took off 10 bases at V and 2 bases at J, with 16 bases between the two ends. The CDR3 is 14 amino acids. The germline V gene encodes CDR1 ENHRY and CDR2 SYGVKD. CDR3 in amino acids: CATNPRGDTDTQYF. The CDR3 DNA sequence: TGTGCCACCAACCCCAGGGGCGACACAGATACGCAGTATTTT.

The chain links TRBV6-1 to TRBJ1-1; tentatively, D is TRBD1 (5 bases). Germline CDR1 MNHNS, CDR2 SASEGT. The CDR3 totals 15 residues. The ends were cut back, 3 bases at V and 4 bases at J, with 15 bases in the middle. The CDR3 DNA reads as TGTGCCAGCAGTGAGGACGGGGCTGTGAGCACTGAAGCTTTCTTT. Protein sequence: CASSEDGAVSTEAFF.

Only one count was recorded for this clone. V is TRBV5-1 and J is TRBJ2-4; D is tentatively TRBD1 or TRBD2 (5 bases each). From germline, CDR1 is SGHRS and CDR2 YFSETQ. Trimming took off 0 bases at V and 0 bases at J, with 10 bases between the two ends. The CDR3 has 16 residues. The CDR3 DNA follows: TGCGCCAGCAGCTTGGGGGGGTCGATAGCCAAAAACATTCAGTACTTC. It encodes CASSLGGSIAKNIQYF.